This T cell receptor (beta chain) was identified during a study of CD8+CD57+ T cells in acquired aplastic anemia. Profiles of TCR beta VDJ and CDR3 were generated from a genomic DNA template. TCRdb itself ran the reads through MiXCR, one entry per CDR3 protein. Found here are just over 450,000 distinct CDR3 sequences, 25% to 40% of them singletons; the top ten hold approximately 0.82%. The CDR3 runs 18 residues. Trimming cost V 3 bases and J 0 bases, with 18 bases left between them. The V gene's germline CDR1 is LNHDA and CDR2 SQIVND (reference sequence). Those patients picked for sequencing had displayed CD8+CD57+ cell expansion on flow cytometry.

The source of this sequence is a human donor with aplastic anemia. The sequenced sample was sorted CD4+, CD8+, or CD8+CD57+ T cells (not recorded which) from PBMCs. The chain employs TRBV19 and TRBJ1-5; D ambiguous. In DNA, the CDR3 is TGTGCCAGTAGTATTGATAAAAAAAAGGAGATTAGCAATCAGCCCCAGCATTTT. Amino acids: CASSIDKKKEISNQPQHF.